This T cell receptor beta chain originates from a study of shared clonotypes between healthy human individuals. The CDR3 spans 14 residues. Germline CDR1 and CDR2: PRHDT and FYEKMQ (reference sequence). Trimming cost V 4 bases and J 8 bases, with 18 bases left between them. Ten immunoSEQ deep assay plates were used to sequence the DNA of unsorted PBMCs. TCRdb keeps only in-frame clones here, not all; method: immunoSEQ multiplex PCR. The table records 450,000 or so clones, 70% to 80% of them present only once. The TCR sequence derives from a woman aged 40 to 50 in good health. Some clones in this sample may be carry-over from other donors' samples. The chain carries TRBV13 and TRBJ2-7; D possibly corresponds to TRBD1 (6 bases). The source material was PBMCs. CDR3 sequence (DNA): TGTGCCAGCAGCTCCATCAAGTCAGGGGATAAGCAGTACTTC. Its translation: CASSSIKSGDKQYF.